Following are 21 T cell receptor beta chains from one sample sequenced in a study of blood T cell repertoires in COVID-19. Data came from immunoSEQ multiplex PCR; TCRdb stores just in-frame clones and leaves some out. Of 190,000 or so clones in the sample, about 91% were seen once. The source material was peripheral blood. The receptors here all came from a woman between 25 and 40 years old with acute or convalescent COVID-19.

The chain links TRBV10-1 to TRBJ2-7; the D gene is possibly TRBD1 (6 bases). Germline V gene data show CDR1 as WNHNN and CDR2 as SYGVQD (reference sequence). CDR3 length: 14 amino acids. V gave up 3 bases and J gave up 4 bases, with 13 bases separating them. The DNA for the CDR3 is TGCGCCAGCAGTGACCAGGGGCGTTTTTACGAGCAGTACTTC. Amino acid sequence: CASSDQGRFYEQYF.

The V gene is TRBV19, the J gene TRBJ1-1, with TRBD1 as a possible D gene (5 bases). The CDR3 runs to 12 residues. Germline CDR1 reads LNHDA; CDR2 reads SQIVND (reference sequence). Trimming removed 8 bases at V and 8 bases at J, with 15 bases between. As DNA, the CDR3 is TGTGCCAGTGGCCTCGGGGGATGGGAAGCTTTCTTT. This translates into CASGLGGWEAFF.

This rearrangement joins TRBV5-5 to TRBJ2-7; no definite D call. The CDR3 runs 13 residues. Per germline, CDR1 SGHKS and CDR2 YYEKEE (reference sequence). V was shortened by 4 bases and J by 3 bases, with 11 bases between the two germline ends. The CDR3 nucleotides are TGTGCCAGCAGCCACCAACTACACTACGAGCAGTACTTC. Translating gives CASSHQLHYEQYF.

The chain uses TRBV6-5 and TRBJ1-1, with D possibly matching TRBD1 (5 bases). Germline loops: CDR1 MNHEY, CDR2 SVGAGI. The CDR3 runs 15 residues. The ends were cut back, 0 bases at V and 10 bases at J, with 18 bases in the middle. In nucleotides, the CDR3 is TGTGCCAGCAGTTACTCCCCAGGGATTCGGCTTGGAGCTTTCTTT. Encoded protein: CASSYSPGIRLGAFF.

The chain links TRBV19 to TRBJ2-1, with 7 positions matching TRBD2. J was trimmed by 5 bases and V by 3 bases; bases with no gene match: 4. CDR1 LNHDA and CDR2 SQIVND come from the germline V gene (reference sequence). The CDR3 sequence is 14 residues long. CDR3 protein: CASSIWDYNNEQFF. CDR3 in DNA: TGTGCCAGTAGTATCTGGGACTACAACAATGAGCAGTTCTTC. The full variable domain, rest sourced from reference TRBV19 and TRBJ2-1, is DGGITQSPKYLFRKEGQNVTLSCEQNLNHDAMYWYRQDPGQGLRLIYYSQIVNDFQKGDIAEGYSVSREKKESFPLTVTSAQKNPTAFYLCASSIWDYNNEQFFGPGTRLTVL.

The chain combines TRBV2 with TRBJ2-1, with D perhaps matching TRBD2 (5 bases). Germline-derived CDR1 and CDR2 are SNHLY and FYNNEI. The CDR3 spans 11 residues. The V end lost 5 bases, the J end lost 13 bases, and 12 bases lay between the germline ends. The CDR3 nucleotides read TGTGCCAGCAGTACCTCCGGGATTCAGTTCTTC. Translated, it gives CASSTSGIQFF. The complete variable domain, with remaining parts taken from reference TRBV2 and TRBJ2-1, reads EPEVTQTPSHQVTQMGQEVILRCVPISNHLYFYWYRQILGQKVEFLVSFYNNEISEKSEIFDDQFSVERPDGSNFTLKIRSTKLEDSAMYFCASSTSGIQFFGPGTRLTVL.

CDR3 in amino acids: CASSLPRLTGSNYGYTF. The CDR3 region has the DNA TGCGCCAGCAGCTTGCCTAGACTGACAGGAAGCAACTATGGCTACACCTTC. The V gene is TRBV5-1, the J gene TRBJ1-2, with D perhaps matching TRBD1 (6 bases). CDR1 is SGHRS, CDR2 YFSETQ, per germline. This CDR3 has 17 residues. V was shortened by 1 base and J by 2 bases, with 18 bases between the two germline ends. Combining the CDR3 with reference TRBV5-1 and TRBJ1-2 gives the whole variable domain KAGVTQTPRYLIKTRGQQVTLSCSPISGHRSVSWYQQTPGQGLQFLFEYFSETQRNKGNFPGRFSGRQFSNSRSEMNVSTLELGDSALYLCASSLPRLTGSNYGYTFGSGTRLTVV.

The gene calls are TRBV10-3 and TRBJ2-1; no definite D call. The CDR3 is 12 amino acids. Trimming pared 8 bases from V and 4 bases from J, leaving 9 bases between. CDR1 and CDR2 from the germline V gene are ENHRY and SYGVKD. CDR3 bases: TGTGCCATCGGTAGTAGTTACAATGAGCAGTTCTTC. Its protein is CAIGSSYNEQFF.

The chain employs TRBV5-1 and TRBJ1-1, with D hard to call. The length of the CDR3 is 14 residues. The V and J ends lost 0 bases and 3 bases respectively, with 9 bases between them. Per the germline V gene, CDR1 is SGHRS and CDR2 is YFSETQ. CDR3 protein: CASSLGYGDTEAFF. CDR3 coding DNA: TGCGCCAGCAGCTTGGGATATGGAGACACTGAAGCTTTCTTT.

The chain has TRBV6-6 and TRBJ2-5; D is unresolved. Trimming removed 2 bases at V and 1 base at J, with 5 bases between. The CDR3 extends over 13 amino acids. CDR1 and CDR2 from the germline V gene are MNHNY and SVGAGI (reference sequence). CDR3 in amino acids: CASSYAGQETQYF. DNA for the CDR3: TGTGCCAGCAGTTACGCCGGCCAAGAGACCCAGTACTTC.

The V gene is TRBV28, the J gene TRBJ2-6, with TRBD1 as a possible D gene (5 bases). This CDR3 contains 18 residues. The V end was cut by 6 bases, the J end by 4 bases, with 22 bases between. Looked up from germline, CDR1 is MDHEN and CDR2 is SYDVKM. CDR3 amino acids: CASRVSLFGAPGANVLTF. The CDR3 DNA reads TGTGCCAGCAGGGTCTCGCTGTTTGGGGCGCCCGGGGCCAACGTCCTGACTTTC.

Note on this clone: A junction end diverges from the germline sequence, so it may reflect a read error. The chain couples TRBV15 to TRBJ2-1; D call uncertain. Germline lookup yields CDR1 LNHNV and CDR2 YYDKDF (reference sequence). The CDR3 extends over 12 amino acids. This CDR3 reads CATGLEYTEQFF. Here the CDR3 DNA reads TGTGCCACCGGCCTAGAGTACACTGAGCAGTTCTTC.

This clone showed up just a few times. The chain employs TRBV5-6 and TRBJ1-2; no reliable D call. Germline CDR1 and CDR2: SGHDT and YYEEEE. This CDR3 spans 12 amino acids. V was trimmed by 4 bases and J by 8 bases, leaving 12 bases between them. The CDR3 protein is CASSPQASGYTF. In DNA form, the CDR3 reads TGTGCCAGCAGCCCCCAGGCGTCCGGCTACACCTTC.

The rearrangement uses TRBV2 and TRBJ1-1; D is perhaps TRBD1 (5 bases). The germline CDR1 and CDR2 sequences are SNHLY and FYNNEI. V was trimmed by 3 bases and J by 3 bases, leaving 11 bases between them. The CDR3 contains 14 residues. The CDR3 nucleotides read TGTGCCAGCAGTGACCAGGGAGGGTACACTGAAGCTTTCTTT. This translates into CASSDQGGYTEAFF.

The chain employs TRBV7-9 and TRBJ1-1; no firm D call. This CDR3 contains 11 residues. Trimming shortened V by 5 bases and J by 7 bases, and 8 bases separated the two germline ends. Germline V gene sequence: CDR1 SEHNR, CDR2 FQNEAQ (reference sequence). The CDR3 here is CASSQYSEAFF. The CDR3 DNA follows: TGTGCCAGCAGCCAGTACAGTGAAGCTTTCTTT. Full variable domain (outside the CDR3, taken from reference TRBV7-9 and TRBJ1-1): DTGVSQNPRHKITKRGQNVTFRCDPISEHNRLYWYRQTLGQGPEFLTYFQNEAQLEKSRLLSDRFSAERPKGSFSTLEIQRTEQGDSAMYLCASSQYSEAFFGQGTRLTVV.

CDR3 DNA: TGTGCCAGCAGCCCGAGACTGAACACCGGGGAGCTGTTTTTT. It specifies CASSPRLNTGELFF. V usage is TRBV27 and J usage is TRBJ2-2; D is ambiguous. The germline CDR1 and CDR2 sequences are MNHEY and SMNVEV (reference sequence). V was shortened by 6 bases and J by 1 base, with 9 bases between the two germline ends. The CDR3 has 14 residues.

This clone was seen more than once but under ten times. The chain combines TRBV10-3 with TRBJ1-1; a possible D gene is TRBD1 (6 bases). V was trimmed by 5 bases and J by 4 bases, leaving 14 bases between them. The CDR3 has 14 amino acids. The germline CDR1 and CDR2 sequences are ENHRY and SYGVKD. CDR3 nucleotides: TGTGCCATCAGTTGGGGGGGCGAAGGCACTGAAGCTTTCTTT. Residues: CAISWGGEGTEAFF.

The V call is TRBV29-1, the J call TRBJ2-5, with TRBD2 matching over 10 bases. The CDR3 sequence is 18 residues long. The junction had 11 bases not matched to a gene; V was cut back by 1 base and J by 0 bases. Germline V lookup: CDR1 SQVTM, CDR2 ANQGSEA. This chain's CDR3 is CSVEGEGLAGAYQETQYF. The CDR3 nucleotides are TGCAGCGTTGAAGGAGAGGGTCTAGCGGGAGCGTACCAAGAGACCCAGTACTTC.

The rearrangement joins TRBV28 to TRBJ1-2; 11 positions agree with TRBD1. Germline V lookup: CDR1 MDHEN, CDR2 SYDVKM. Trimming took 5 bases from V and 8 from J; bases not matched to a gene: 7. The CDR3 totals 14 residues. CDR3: CASSQTGTGGGYTF. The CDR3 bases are TGTGCCAGCAGTCAAACCGGGACAGGGGGAGGCTACACCTTC.

CDR3 DNA sequence: TGTGCCAGCAGCGGCACTGACAGTGAAGCTTTCTTT. Its protein product is CASSGTDSEAFF. This chain uses TRBV5-4 with TRBJ1-1; TRBD1 might be the D (5 bases). The germline V and J ends were trimmed by 4 bases and 7 bases, with 11 bases remaining between them. Germline values: CDR1 SGHNT, CDR2 YYREEE (reference sequence). The CDR3 is 12 amino acids. Together with reference TRBV5-4 and TRBJ1-1, the CDR3 gives the full variable domain: ETGVTQSPTHLIKTRGQQVTLRCSSQSGHNTVSWYQQALGQGPQFIFQYYREEENGRGNFPPRFSGLQFPNYSSELNVNALELDDSALYLCASSGTDSEAFFGQGTRLTVV.

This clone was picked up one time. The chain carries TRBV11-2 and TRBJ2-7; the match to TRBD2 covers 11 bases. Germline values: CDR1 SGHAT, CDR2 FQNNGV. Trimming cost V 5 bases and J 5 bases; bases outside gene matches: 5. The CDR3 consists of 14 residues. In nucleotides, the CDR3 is TGTGCCAGCAGCCCGACTAGCGGGATACACGAGCAGTACTTC. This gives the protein CASSPTSGIHEQYF.